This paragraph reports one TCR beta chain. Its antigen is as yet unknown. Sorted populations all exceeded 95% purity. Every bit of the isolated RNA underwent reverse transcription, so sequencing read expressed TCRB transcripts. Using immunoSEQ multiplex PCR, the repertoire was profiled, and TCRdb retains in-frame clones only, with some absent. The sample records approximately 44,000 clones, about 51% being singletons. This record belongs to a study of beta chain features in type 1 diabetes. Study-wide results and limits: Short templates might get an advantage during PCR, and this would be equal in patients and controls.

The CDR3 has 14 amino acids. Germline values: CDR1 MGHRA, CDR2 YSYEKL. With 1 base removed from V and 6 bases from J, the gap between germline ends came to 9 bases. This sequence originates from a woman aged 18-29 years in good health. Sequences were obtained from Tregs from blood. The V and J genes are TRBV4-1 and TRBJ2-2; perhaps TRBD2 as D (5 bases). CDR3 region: CASSQAGSPGELFF. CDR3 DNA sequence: TGCGCCAGCAGCCAAGCGGGATCACCCGGGGAGCTGTTTTTT.